The clone carrying this T cell receptor beta chain has a handful of counts. Its antigen is as yet unknown. Trimming cost V 3 bases and J 2 bases, with 17 bases left between them. This CDR3 is 16 amino acids long. Germline loops: CDR1 DFQATT, CDR2 SNEGSKA (reference sequence). Relying on iRepertoire HTBI primers and Arm-PCR of CDR3 regions, the team built TCR beta libraries. From the multiplex PCR reads, TCRdb called clonotypes with MiXCR, one entry per CDR3 protein. This table holds about 470,000 distinct CDR3 sequences, 20% found once. The entry originates in a study of regulatory T cells in long-lasting Graves disease. The overall study: Persistent Graves' disease meant over 5 years of antithyroid drugs with positive TSH receptor antibodies.

Findings and caveats of the study: Persistent patients shared more public clonotypes (2,741) than new patients (about 1,000).

Time point indicated: persistent/refractory GD, antithyroid drugs over 5 years with positive TRAb. PBMC-derived RNA was used for the TCR library. It was American Thyroid Association guidelines that determined Graves' disease diagnosis. This clonotype was obtained from a female donor with Graves disease. The chain recombines TRBV20-1 with TRBJ2-1; D not certain. Source: peripheral blood mononuclear cells (PBMCs), taken when the disease was refractory, from a patient treated with antithyroid drugs. The CDR3 DNA reads TGCAGTGCTAGGTCCACCGAACCTACCGCCTACAATGAGCAGTTCTTC. It translates to CSARSTEPTAYNEQFF.